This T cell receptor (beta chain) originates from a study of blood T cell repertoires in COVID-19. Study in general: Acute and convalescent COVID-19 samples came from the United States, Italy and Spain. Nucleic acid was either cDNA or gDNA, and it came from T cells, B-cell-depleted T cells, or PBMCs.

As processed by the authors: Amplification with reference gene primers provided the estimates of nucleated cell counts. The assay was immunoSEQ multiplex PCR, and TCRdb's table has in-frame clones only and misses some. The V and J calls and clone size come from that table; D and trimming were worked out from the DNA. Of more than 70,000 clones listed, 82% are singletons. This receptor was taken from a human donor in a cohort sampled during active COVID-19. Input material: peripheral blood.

The CDR3 nucleotides read TGCGCCAGCAGTGCGGGGACAGTCTATAATTCACCCCTCCACTTT. It specifies CASSAGTVYNSPLHF. The chain couples TRBV10-1 to TRBJ1-6, with 7 bases matching TRBD1. J lost 3 bases, V lost 4 bases, and 3 bases had no gene match. Germline CDR1 and CDR2: WNHNN and SYGVQD (reference sequence). The CDR3 loop spans 15 amino acids.